Presented here are 8 T cell receptor beta chains from one specimen sequenced in a study of Ad26.COV2.S vaccination and SARS-CoV-2 variants. Treatment defined: roughly 19 received Ad26.COV2.S at low or high dose, single or two shots; 5 received placebo; per-sample allocation not given. Sampling occurred on day 63 after the first vaccine or placebo injection. Sequencing was performed with immunoSEQ multiplex PCR; in TCRdb, only in-frame clones are kept and a portion is missing. The sample lists about 350,000 clones, around 89% seen once, with approximately 4.5% in the top ten. The sample consisted of peripheral blood, taken in a trial of Ad26.COV2.S vaccine versus placebo. These receptors all come from a person between 18 and 60 years old who received the Ad26.COV2.S COVID-19 vaccine or a placebo.

V gene TRBV12-3 or TRBV12-4 combines with J gene TRBJ1-4; D remains unclear. Between the trimmed V and J ends, which lost 3 bases and 4 bases, there was a span of 6 bases. CDR3 size: 13 residues. CDR3 amino acids: CASSFWDNEKLFF. CDR3 DNA: TGTGCCAGCAGTTTTTGGGATAATGAAAAACTGTTTTTT.

The chain links TRBV7-2 to TRBJ2-3; TRBD2 aligns across 7 bases. J gave up 1 base and V 0 bases, and 4 bases lay outside the gene matches. The length of the CDR3 is 16 residues. Germline CDR1 is SGHTA and CDR2 is FQGNSA. CDR3 nucleotides: TGTGCCAGCAGCTTAGCGCGGAGCGGGGGCACAGATACGCAGTATTTT. It encodes CASSLARSGGTDTQYF. The full variable domain, rest sourced from reference TRBV7-2 and TRBJ2-3, is GAGVSQSPSNKVTEKGKDVELRCDPISGHTALYWYRQSLGQGLEFLIYFQGNSAPDKSGLPSDRFSAERTGGSVSTLTIQRTQQEDSAVYLCASSLARSGGTDTQYFGPGTRLTVL.

This sequence joins TRBV5-1 and TRBJ2-1; 11 bases fit TRBD2. This CDR3 is built from 15 residues. Germline CDR1 and CDR2: SGHRS and YFSETQ. With V trimmed by 4 bases and J by 8 bases, 8 bases remained unmatched. The CDR3 DNA reads as TGCGCCAGCAGCCCGCGACTAGCGGGAAAGGATGAGCAGTTCTTC. The encoded protein is CASSPRLAGKDEQFF.

This chain joins TRBV30 and TRBJ2-1, with TRBD2 matching over 10 bases. The CDR3 length is 17 residues. V lost 0 bases and J lost 8; bases outside the gene matches: 13. Germline CDR1 reads GTSNPN; CDR2 reads SVGIG (reference sequence). CDR3 loop: CAWSVGGLAGVGDEQFF. CDR3 in DNA: TGTGCCTGGAGTGTAGGGGGGCTAGCGGGAGTGGGTGATGAGCAGTTCTTC.

V and J are TRBV3-1 (or the pseudogene TRBV3-2) and TRBJ1-6; 7 bases line up with TRBD1. Germline loops: CDR1 LGHDT, CDR2 YNNKEL (reference sequence). The CDR3 totals 15 residues. Trimming took 4 bases from V and 8 from J; bases not matched to a gene: 8. The CDR3 loop is CASSPRQGLDSPLHF. CDR3 DNA: TGTGCCAGCAGCCCCCGACAGGGATTGGATTCACCCCTCCACTTT.

CDR3 protein: CASSLAGGDGQPQHF. CDR3 sequence (DNA): TGCGCCAGCAGCTTGGCCGGAGGGGATGGGCAGCCCCAGCATTTT. J is TRBJ1-5 and V is TRBV5-1; the D gene is possibly TRBD1 (5 bases). The germline V gene encodes CDR1 SGHRS and CDR2 YFSETQ. The CDR3 runs 15 residues. V lost 0 bases, J lost 7 bases, and 14 bases lay in between.

This clone was observed many times. V is TRBV19 and J is TRBJ1-4; 7 nucleotides line up with TRBD1. This CDR3 contains 13 residues. Trimming removed 5 bases from V and 7 bases from J; junction bases left unmatched: 4. Per the germline V gene, CDR1 is LNHDA and CDR2 is SQIVND (reference sequence). The CDR3 DNA is TGTGCCAGTAGTGCCCGGGACAGTGAAAAACTGTTTTTT. This codes for CASSARDSEKLFF.

The chain recombines TRBV7-8 with TRBJ2-1; TRBD2 is a possible D gene (7 bases). Trimming removed 5 bases from V and 6 bases from J, with 17 bases in between. The CDR3 spans 15 residues. The germline V gene has CDR1 SGHVS and CDR2 FQNEAQ. CDR3 coding DNA: TGTGCCAGCAGCCGAGGGGGGGGAGGAGGCAATGAGCAGTTCTTC. Its protein product is CASSRGGGGGNEQFF.